One T cell receptor beta chain is described in this entry. Its target is not known. The sample comes from a study of T-cell memory formation after mild COVID-19. Study-wide points: There was a balanced CD4/CD8 profile in clones contracting day 15 to 85, and later expanders leaned CD4+. The authors did not confirm SARS-CoV-2 specificity of second-wave clones peaking day 37. Some SARS-CoV-2-responding clones were already detected in memory before infection.

TCRdb re-analysed the 5' RACE reads in MiXCR, keeping a single row per CDR3 protein. The sample contains about 620,000 distinct CDR3 sequences, over 15% of which appear only once. Germline V lookup: CDR1 KGHDR, CDR2 SFDVKD. The CDR3 has 16 residues. V shed 1 base, J shed 3 bases, and the junction held 1 base outside the gene matches. The rearrangement uses TRBV24-1 and TRBJ2-1; 11 bases fit TRBD1. The sequenced material came from PBMCs or a T cell subset sorted from them (not recorded which). This TCR was recovered from an adult woman who had mild COVID-19 (a few samples of this study predate the infection). Cell type and time point are not known. This CDR3 is CATSDFGTGGYNEQFF. CDR3 bases: TGTGCCACCAGTGATTTCGGGACAGGGGGCTACAATGAGCAGTTCTTC.